This T cell receptor beta chain was profiled in a study of blood T cells in healthy people across ages. This CDR3 has 15 residues. Germline assignment: CDR1 MNHEY and CDR2 SMNVEV (reference sequence). Trimming took 3 bases from V and 9 from J; bases not matched to a gene: 8. Primers used in a second PCR of roughly 7 to 12 cycles were a sample-barcoded 5' primer and a J-beta primer mix. TCRdb passed the 5' RACE reads through MiXCR, listing each CDR3 protein once. The table lists hundreds of thousands of distinct CDR3 sequences, approximately 30% of them singletons. The V call is TRBV27, the J call TRBJ1-6; 7 nucleotides line up with TRBD1. This TCR was sampled from a woman at least 80 years old in good health. Input material: blood. For the CDR3, the DNA is TGTGCCAGCAGTTTTGAGACAGGGCTCTCTTCACCCCTCCACTTT. As protein: CASSFETGLSSPLHF.